The 18 T cell receptor beta chains presented below share a single source sample, sequenced in a study of Graves' ophthalmopathy and Graves' hyperthyroidism. RNA transcripts served as template for amplifying TCR beta CDR3 sequences. First-round RT-PCR used HTBI primers; second-round multiplex PCR followed. MiXCR, applied by TCRdb to the multiplex PCR reads, yields one record per CDR3 protein. The sample comprises 650,000 to 900,000 distinct CDR3 sequences, 40% of which are singletons, and about 40% rests with the top ten. The sequenced sample consisted of peripheral blood. These receptors came from an adult man with Graves' ophthalmopathy.

With respect to this clonotype: The junction does not match germline at one end; this may be a read error. V is TRBV7-9 and J is TRBJ2-7; maybe TRBD2 (6 bases). The CDR3 has 14 amino acids. The V gene's germline CDR1 is SEHNR and CDR2 FQNEAQ (reference sequence). In DNA form, the CDR3 reads TGTGCCAGCAGCTTAGATAAAGCACGGAGGGAGCGGTACTTC. It translates to CASSLDKARRERYF.

As to this clonotype: The final CDR3 position lacks the conserved phenylalanine or tryptophan, pointing to a likely read error. In nucleotides, the CDR3 is TGTGCCAGCATGAACTGGAATCTAGCGGGAAGCCAAGAGACCCAGTACGTC. Its protein product is CASMNWNLAGSQETQYV. The chain has TRBV2 and TRBJ2-5; TRBD2 matches 9 bases. This CDR3 is built from 17 residues. Trimming removed 7 bases from V and 1 base from J; junction bases left unmatched: 13. Germline V lookup: CDR1 SNHLY, CDR2 FYNNEI.

This clonotype was seen once. The chain uses TRBV7-2 and TRBJ2-7; TRBD2 matches at 9 bases. This CDR3 spans 15 amino acids. V lost 5 bases and J lost 0; bases outside the gene matches: 5. Germline CDR1 reads SGHTA; CDR2 reads FQGNSA. The CDR3 here is CASSTLSGGSYEQYF. As DNA, the CDR3 is TGTGCCAGCAGCACACTTAGCGGGGGCTCCTACGAGCAGTACTTC. The entire variable domain, with the rest obtained from reference TRBV7-2 and TRBJ2-7, is as follows: GAGVSQSPSNKVTEKGKDVELRCDPISGHTALYWYRQSLGQGLEFLIYFQGNSAPDKSGLPSDRFSAERTGGSVSTLTIQRTQQEDSAVYLCASSTLSGGSYEQYFGPGTRLTVT.

This clonotype has more than one count but fewer than ten. The J gene is TRBJ2-7, the V gene TRBV9, with unresolved D. The V and J ends lost 0 bases and 1 base respectively, with 14 bases between them. Looked up from germline, CDR1 is SGDLS and CDR2 is YYNGEE. This CDR3 comprises 16 residues. This CDR3 reads CASSVEPRADSYEQYF. In DNA form, the CDR3 reads TGTGCCAGCAGCGTAGAACCCAGAGCTGATTCCTACGAGCAGTACTTC.

The chain uses TRBV4-1 and TRBJ2-7; D unresolved. V lost 2 bases and J 4 bases, leaving 9 bases between the germline ends. Germline CDR1 reads MGHRA; CDR2 reads YSYEKL. The CDR3 consists of 13 residues. The chain's CDR3 is CASSQHLQYEQYF. The CDR3 DNA reads as TGCGCCAGCAGCCAACATCTCCAGTACGAGCAGTACTTC.

The chain links TRBV11-2 to TRBJ2-1; either TRBD1 or TRBD2 may supply D (6 bases each). The germline gives CDR1 SGHAT, CDR2 FQNNGV. The V end was cut by 5 bases, the J end by 4 bases, with 15 bases between. This CDR3 spans 15 amino acids. The CDR3, as DNA: TGTGCCAGCAGCCCACAGGGACTCATGTACAATGAGCAGTTCTTC. This encodes CASSPQGLMYNEQFF.

To note about this clonotype: At one boundary the junction diverges from the germline segment, which might be a read error. The rearrangement joins TRBV4-2 to TRBJ2-6; 9 bases fit TRBD2. Germline-derived CDR1 and CDR2 are LGHNA and YNFKEQ. This CDR3 is 17 amino acids long. The CDR3 region is CARSQGAGGSGANVLTF. CDR3 coding DNA: TGTGCCCGCAGCCAAGGCGCGGGAGGGTCGGGGGCCAACGTCCTGACTTTC.

In its sample, this clonotype was seen many times. This rearrangement joins TRBV25-1 to TRBJ2-5; D is perhaps TRBD1 (6 bases). Germline assignment: CDR1 MGHDK and CDR2 SYGVNS. Trimming pared 4 bases from V and 2 bases from J, leaving 14 bases between. The CDR3 sequence is 15 residues long. The DNA for the CDR3 is TGTGCCAGCAGTGCGCGCCGGACAGATCAAGAGACCCAGTACTTC. Amino acid sequence: CASSARRTDQETQYF.

This clonotype was counted ten times or more. This sequence joins TRBV5-1 and TRBJ1-2; D not certain. This CDR3 has 14 residues. Germline CDR1 and CDR2: SGHRS and YFSETQ. Deletions cut 0 bases from V and 4 bases from J, with 10 bases between. CDR3 region: CASSLEAGSYGYTF. DNA for the CDR3: TGCGCCAGCAGCTTGGAGGCGGGGAGCTATGGCTACACCTTC.

The V gene is TRBV11-1, the J gene TRBJ1-1; TRBD1 matches 7 bases. The germline V gene encodes CDR1 SGHAT and CDR2 FQDESV (reference sequence). CDR3 length equals 15 residues. Germline trimming cut 2 bases from V and 5 bases from J; bases unmatched to any gene: 8. The DNA for the CDR3 is TGTGCCAGCAGCTTAATTCCAGGGGGGGGAACTGAAGCTTTCTTT. Its protein is CASSLIPGGGTEAFF.

The chain combines TRBV9 with TRBJ2-7; possibly TRBD1 for D (5 bases). This CDR3 comprises 15 residues. Trimming removed 7 bases from V and 4 bases from J, with 21 bases in between. CDR1 and CDR2 from the germline V gene are SGDLS and YYNGEE. CDR3 sequence reads: CASSPIDQGGYEQYF. In nucleotides, the CDR3 is TGTGCCAGCTCACCAATCGACCAGGGCGGTTACGAGCAGTACTTC.

This clonotype was seen more than once but under ten times. V usage is TRBV19 and J usage is TRBJ1-2; no clear D gene. Trimming cost V 2 bases and J 6 bases, with 10 bases left between them. This CDR3 is 13 amino acids long. The germline V gene encodes CDR1 LNHDA and CDR2 SQIVND (reference sequence). CDR3 protein: CASSIQDLNGYTF. CDR3 nucleotide sequence: TGTGCCAGTAGTATACAGGATTTGAATGGCTACACCTTC.

The V and J genes are TRBV25-1 and TRBJ2-5, with a weak D call TRBD2 (6 bases). This CDR3 spans 14 amino acids. Germline CDR1 is MGHDK and CDR2 is SYGVNS. V shed 3 bases and J shed 7 bases, with 15 bases lying between them. This CDR3 reads CASSDSAGEATQYF. CDR3 sequence (DNA): TGTGCCAGCAGTGATAGTGCCGGGGAGGCGACCCAGTACTTC. Based on the CDR3 plus reference TRBV25-1 and TRBJ2-5, the full variable domain is EADIYQTPRYLVIGTGKKITLECSQTMGHDKMYWYQQDPGMELHLIHYSYGVNSTEKGDLSSESTVSRIRTEHFPLTLESARPSHTSQYLCASSDSAGEATQYFGPGTRLLVL.

This rearrangement joins TRBV10-3 to TRBJ1-5; 9 nucleotides align to TRBD1. There are 15 residues in the CDR3. Looked up from germline, CDR1 is ENHRY and CDR2 is SYGVKD. V lost 10 bases to trimming and J lost 6 bases; unmatched junction nucleotides: 13. The CDR3 sequence: CASTWDRERGQPQHF. CDR3 bases: TGTGCCAGCACCTGGGACAGGGAGCGAGGTCAGCCCCAGCATTTT.

This clonotype was counted a few times. The chain couples TRBV3-1 to TRBJ1-1; D ambiguous. Trimming pared 0 bases from V and 3 bases from J, leaving 11 bases between. Per the germline V gene, CDR1 is LGHDT and CDR2 is YNNKEL (reference sequence). This CDR3 contains 15 residues. CDR3 sequence: CASSQDYLGDTEAFF. CDR3 nucleotides: TGTGCCAGCAGCCAAGACTATCTTGGGGACACTGAAGCTTTCTTT.

This clonotype was picked up one time. The junction departs from germline at one end; a sequencing error may be responsible. The V call is TRBV10-3, the J call TRBJ1-2; 7 nucleotides align to TRBD1. CDR3 length: 15 amino acids. Per the germline V gene, CDR1 is ENHRY and CDR2 is SYGVKD. The CDR3 loop reads CASSYDRQGSYGYTF. DNA for the CDR3: TGTGCCAGCAGTTACGATCGACAGGGTAGCTATGGCTACACCTTC.

The chain has TRBV14 and TRBJ2-5, with D perhaps TRBD1 (6 bases). CDR1 is SGHDN, CDR2 FVKESK, per germline. Trimming took 5 bases from V and 0 from J, leaving 13 bases between them. CDR3 length equals 15 residues. The CDR3 region is CASSFRQDYQETQYF. The CDR3 DNA sequence: TGTGCCAGCAGCTTTCGACAGGATTACCAAGAGACCCAGTACTTC.

This clonotype was observed a handful of times. Just one base apart from a much larger clone, this may be a read error. This chain links TRBV20-1 with TRBJ2-5; 8 nucleotides match TRBD1. Germline-derived CDR1 and CDR2 are DFQATT and SNEGSKA (reference sequence). This CDR3 spans 13 amino acids. The V gene end was trimmed by 8 bases and the J gene end by 1 base; junction bases not matched to a gene: 6. The CDR3 protein is CSTLGTGQETQYF. The CDR3 DNA reads as TGCAGTACTCTGGGGACAGGCCAAGAGACCCAGTACTTC.